This T cell receptor beta chain was profiled in a study of human T cells and chemical hapten exposure. This clonotype has just a few counts. Its specificity is not known. Described time point: pre-sensitization, week 0. Treatment noted: therapeutic diphenylcyclopropenone sensitization with weekly scalp DPC. Study conclusions and caveats: Controls formed significantly fewer large CDR3 similarity clusters than expanded TCRs did.

The CDR3 extends over 19 amino acids. V dropped 5 bases and J dropped 0; count of bases not matched to a gene: 13. The germline CDR1 and CDR2 sequences are LNHDA and SQIVND (reference sequence). Each CDR3 protein is one row after TCRdb ran MiXCR on the RACE reads. The repertoire holds some 45,000 distinct CDR3 sequences, with approximately 13% as singletons. V and J are TRBV19 and TRBJ2-6; 7 bases line up with TRBD2. The specimen comprised whole blood, sampled in connection with sensitization to the hapten diphenylcyclopropenone (DPC). The receptor's source is a woman under 40 with alopecia areata. Some clones in this sample may be carry-over from other donors' samples. DNA for the CDR3: TGTGCCAGTAGTCGCTCCATCCAGCGGGGAAACTCTGGGGCCAACGTCCTGACTTTC. Translation: CASSRSIQRGNSGANVLTF.